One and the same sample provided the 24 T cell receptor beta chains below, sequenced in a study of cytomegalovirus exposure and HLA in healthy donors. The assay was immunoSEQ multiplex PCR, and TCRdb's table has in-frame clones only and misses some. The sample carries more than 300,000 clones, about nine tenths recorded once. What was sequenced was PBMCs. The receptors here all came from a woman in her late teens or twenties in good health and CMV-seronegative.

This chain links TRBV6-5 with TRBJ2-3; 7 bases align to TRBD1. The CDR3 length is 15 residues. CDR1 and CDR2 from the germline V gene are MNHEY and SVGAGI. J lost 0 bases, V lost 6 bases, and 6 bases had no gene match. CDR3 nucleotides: TGTGCCAGCAGCCCATCGACAGGGAGCACAGATACGCAGTATTTT. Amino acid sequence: CASSPSTGSTDTQYF.

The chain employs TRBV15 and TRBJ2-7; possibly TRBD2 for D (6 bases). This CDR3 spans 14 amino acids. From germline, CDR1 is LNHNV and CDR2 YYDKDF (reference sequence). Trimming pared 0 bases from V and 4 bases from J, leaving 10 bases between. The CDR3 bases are TGTGCCACCAGCAGAGACGGGAGAGAGTACGAGCAGTACTTC. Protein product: CATSRDGREYEQYF.

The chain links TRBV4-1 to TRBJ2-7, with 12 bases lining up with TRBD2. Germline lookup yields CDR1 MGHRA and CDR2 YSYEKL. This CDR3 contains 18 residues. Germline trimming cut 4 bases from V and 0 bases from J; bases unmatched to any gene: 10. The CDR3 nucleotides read TGCGCCAGCAGCCGCAGGACTAGCGGGGAGACCATCTCCTACGAGCAGTACTTC. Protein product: CASSRRTSGETISYEQYF.

The CDR3 nucleotides read TGTGCCAGCAGCTTGACAGGGGGCAGGGAGCAGTACTTC. Translation: CASSLTGGREQYF. The chain combines TRBV5-6 with TRBJ2-7, with TRBD1 matching over 9 bases. The CDR3 extends over 13 amino acids. CDR1 is SGHDT and CDR2 is YYEEEE in the germline V gene. The V segment lost 1 base and the J segment 7 bases; nucleotides outside the gene matches: 3.

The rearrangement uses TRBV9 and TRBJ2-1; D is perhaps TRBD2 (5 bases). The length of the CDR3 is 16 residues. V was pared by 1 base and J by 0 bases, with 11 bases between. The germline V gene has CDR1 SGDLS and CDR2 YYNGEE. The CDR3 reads CASSVLSGSSYNEQFF. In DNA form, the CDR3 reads TGTGCCAGCAGCGTATTAAGTGGGAGCTCCTACAATGAGCAGTTCTTC.

CDR3 nucleotide sequence: TGTGCCAGCAGCGTAGGAGTTTCCGCAGATACGCAGTATTTT. This codes for CASSVGVSADTQYF. The V gene is TRBV9, the J gene TRBJ2-3, with D unclear. CDR3 length equals 14 residues. Trimming removed 0 bases at V and 4 bases at J, with 9 bases between. In germline, CDR1 is SGDLS, CDR2 YYNGEE.

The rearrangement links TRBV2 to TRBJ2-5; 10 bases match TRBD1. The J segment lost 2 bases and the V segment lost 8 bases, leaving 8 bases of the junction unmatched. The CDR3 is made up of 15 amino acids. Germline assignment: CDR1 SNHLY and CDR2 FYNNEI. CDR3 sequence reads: CASEDVGQGQETQYF. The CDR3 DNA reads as TGTGCCAGCGAGGACGTGGGACAGGGGCAAGAGACCCAGTACTTC.

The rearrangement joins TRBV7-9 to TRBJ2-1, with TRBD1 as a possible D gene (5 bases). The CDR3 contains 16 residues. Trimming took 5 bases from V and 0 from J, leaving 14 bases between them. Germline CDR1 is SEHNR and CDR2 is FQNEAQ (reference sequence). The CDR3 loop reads CASSIAQGTSYNEQFF. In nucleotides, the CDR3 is TGTGCCAGCAGCATCGCGCAGGGTACCTCCTACAATGAGCAGTTCTTC. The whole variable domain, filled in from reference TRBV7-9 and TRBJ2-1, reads DTGVSQNPRHKITKRGQNVTFRCDPISEHNRLYWYRQTLGQGPEFLTYFQNEAQLEKSRLLSDRFSAERPKGSFSTLEIQRTEQGDSAMYLCASSIAQGTSYNEQFFGPGTRLTVL.

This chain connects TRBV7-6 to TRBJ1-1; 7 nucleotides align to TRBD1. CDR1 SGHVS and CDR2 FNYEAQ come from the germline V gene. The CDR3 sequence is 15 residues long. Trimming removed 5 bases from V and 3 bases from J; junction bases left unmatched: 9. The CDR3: CASSGRQGEDTEAFF. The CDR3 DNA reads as TGTGCCAGCAGCGGGAGACAGGGAGAGGACACTGAAGCTTTCTTT.

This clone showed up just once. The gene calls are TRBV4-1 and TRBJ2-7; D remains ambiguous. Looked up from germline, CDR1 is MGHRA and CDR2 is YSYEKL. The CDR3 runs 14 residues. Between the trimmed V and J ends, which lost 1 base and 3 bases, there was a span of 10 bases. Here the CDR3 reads CASSQGSEHYEQYF. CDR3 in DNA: TGCGCCAGCAGCCAAGGATCGGAGCACTACGAGCAGTACTTC.

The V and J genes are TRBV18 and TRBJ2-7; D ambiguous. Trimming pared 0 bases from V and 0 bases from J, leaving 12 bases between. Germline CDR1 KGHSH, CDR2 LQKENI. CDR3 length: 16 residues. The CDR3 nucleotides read TGTGCCAGCTCACCACCTAACAGTCTTAGCTCCTACGAGCAGTACTTC. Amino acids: CASSPPNSLSSYEQYF.

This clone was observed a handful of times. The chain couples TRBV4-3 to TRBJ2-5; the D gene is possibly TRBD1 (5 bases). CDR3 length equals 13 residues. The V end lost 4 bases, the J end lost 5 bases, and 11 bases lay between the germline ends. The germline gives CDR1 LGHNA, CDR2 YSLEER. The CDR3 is CASSRFPGETQYF. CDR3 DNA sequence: TGCGCCAGCAGCCGTTTTCCAGGGGAGACCCAGTACTTC.

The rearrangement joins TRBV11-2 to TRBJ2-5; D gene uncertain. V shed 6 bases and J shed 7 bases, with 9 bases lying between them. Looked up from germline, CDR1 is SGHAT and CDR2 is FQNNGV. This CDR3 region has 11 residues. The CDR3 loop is CASRRNGTQYF. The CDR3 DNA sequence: TGTGCCAGCAGGCGGAATGGGACCCAGTACTTC.

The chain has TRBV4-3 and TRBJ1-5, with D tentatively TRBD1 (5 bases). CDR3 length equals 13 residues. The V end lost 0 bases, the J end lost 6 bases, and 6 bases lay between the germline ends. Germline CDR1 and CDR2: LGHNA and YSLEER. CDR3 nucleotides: TGCGCCAGCAGCCAAGATGACAGTCAGCCCCAGCATTTT. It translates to CASSQDDSQPQHF.

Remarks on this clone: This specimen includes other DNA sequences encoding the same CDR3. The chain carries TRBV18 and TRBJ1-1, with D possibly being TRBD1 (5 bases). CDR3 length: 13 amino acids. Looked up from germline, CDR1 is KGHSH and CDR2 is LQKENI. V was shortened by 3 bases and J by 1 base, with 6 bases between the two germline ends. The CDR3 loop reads CASSPGQNTEAFF. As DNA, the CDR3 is TGTGCCAGCTCACCTGGACAGAACACTGAAGCTTTCTTT. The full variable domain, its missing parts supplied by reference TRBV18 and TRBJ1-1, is NAGVMQNPRHLVRRRGQEARLRCSPMKGHSHVYWYRQLPEEGLKFMVYLQKENIIDESGMPKERFSAEFPKEGPSILRIQQVVRGDSAAYFCASSPGQNTEAFFGQGTRLTVV.

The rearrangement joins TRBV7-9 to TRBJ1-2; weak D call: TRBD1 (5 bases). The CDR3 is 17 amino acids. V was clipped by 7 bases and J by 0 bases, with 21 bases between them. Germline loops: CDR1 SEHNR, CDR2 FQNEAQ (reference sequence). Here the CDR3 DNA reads TGTGCCAGCAAGGGGAGGCCCGGCTCGATGGCTAACTATGGCTACACCTTC. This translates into CASKGRPGSMANYGYTF.

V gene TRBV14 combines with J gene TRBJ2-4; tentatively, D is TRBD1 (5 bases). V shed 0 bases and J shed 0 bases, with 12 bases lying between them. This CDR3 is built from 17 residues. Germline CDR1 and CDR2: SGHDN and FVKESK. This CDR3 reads CASSQDDSPLAKNIQYF. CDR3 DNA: TGTGCCAGCAGCCAAGACGACAGTCCTCTAGCCAAAAACATTCAGTACTTC. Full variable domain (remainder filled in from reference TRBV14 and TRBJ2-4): EAGVTQFPSHSVIEKGQTVTLRCDPISGHDNLYWYRRVMGKEIKFLLHFVKESKQDESGMPNNRFLAERTGGTYSTLKVQPAELEDSGVYFCASSQDDSPLAKNIQYFGAGTRLSVL.

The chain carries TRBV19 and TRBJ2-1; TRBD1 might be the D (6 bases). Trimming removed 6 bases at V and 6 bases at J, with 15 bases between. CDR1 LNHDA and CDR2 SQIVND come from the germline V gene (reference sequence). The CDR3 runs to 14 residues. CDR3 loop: CASSELQGINEQFF. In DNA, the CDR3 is TGTGCCAGTAGCGAATTACAGGGAATCAATGAGCAGTTCTTC.

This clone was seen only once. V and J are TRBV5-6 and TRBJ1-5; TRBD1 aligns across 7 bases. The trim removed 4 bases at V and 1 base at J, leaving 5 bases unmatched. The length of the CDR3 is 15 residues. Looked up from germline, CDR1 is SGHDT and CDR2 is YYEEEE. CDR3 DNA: TGTGCCAGCAGCACCAGGGGGATGAGCAATCAGCCCCAGCATTTT. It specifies CASSTRGMSNQPQHF.

CDR3 residues: CASNRGQMNTEAFF. The CDR3 DNA reads as TGTGCCAGCAATCGGGGACAGATGAACACTGAAGCTTTCTTT. The V call is TRBV9, the J call TRBJ1-1; 7 bases align to TRBD1. Germline loops: CDR1 SGDLS, CDR2 YYNGEE. Germline trimming cut 6 bases from V and 0 bases from J; bases unmatched to any gene: 5. The CDR3 extends over 14 amino acids. Together with reference TRBV9 and TRBJ1-1, the CDR3 gives the full variable domain: DSGVTQTPKHLITATGQRVTLRCSPRSGDLSVYWYQQSLDQGLQFLIQYYNGEERAKGNILERFSAQQFPDLHSELNLSSLELGDSALYFCASNRGQMNTEAFFGQGTRLTVV.

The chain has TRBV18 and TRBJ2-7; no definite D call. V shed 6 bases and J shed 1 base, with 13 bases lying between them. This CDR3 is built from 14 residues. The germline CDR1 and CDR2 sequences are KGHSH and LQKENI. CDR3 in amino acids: CASSELEQSYEQYF. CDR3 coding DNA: TGTGCCAGCTCTGAACTTGAACAGTCCTACGAGCAGTACTTC.

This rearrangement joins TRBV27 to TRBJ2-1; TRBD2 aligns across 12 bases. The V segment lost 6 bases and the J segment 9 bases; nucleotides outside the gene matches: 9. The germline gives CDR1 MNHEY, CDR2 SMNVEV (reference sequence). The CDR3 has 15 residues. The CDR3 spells CASSRRLAGVFEQFF. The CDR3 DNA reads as TGTGCCAGCAGCAGACGACTAGCGGGAGTCTTTGAGCAGTTCTTC.

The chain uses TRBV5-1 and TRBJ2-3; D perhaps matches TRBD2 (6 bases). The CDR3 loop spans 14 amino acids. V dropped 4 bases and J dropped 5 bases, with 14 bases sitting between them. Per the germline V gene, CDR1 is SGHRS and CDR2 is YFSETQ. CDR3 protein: CASSLASAKDTQYF. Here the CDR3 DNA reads TGCGCCAGCAGCCTAGCGAGTGCTAAAGATACGCAGTATTTT.

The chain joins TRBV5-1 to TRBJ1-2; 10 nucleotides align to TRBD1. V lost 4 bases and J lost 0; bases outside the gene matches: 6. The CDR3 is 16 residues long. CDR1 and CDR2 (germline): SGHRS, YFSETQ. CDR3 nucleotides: TGCGCCAGCAGCCCACCCGACAGGGGGCCTAACTATGGCTACACCTTC. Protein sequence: CASSPPDRGPNYGYTF.